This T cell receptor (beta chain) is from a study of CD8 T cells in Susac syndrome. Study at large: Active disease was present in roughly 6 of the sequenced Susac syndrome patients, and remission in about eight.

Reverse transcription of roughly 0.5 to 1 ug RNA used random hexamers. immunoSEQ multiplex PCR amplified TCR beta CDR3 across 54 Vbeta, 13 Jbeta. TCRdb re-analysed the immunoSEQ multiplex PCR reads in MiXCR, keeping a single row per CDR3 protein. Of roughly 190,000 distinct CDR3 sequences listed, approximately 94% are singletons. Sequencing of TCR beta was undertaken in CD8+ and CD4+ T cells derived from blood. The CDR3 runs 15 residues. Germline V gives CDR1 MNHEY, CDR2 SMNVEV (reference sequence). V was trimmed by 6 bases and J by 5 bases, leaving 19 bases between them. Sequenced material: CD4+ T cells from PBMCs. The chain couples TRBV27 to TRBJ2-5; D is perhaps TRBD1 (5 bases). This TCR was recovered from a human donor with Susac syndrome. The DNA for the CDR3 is TGTGCCAGCAGCCCCAATAGGGCTTCAGGGGAGACCCAGTACTTC. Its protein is CASSPNRASGETQYF.